This T cell receptor beta chain was obtained from a study of beta chain features in type 1 diabetes. Study as a whole: Age, gender and cell yields were similar between patients and healthy donors. The study examined more than 100,000,000 sorted cells across all samples.

Study results and caveats: A definitive answer on HLA type influencing TCRB rearrangement was not reached here. Researchers reported that naive, central memory and Treg TCRB repertoires appeared more similar in patients than in healthy donors.

The CDR3 has 11 amino acids. CDR1 is SGHNT and CDR2 is YYREEE in the germline V gene (reference sequence). Trimming took off 7 bases at V and 6 bases at J, with 11 bases between the two ends. Reverse transcribing all isolated RNA meant expressed TCRB transcripts were sequenced. Here immunoSEQ multiplex PCR was the method, and the copy in TCRdb shows in-frame clones only, minus some. The data show roughly 380,000 clones, around 19% seen once. To note about this clone: The antigen remains unidentified.

The chain links TRBV5-4 to TRBJ2-7; a weak D match, TRBD1 (6 bases). Sequencing was done on a sample of naive CD4+ T cells from blood. The sequence derives from a woman aged 18-29 years in good health. DNA of the CDR3: TGTGCCAGCCAAAGGGGGTCCGAGCAGTACTTC. The encoded protein is CASQRGSEQYF.